The table lists the clone carrying this TCR beta chain with a few counts. Its cognate antigen is unknown. TCR sequencing used cDNA made by reverse transcription of extracted RNA. Clones were read by immunoSEQ multiplex PCR, and TCRdb kept only the in-frame ones, dropping some. The sample lists roughly 180,000 clones; 45% to 65% were seen once. This sample is part of a study of CD8+ T cells in alopecia areata. Study-level information: Oral tofacitinib (5 to 10 mg twice daily) was administered to treated patients. Study-wide results and limits: In scalp, tofacitinib significantly decreased clonality and expanded CD8+ clones among the top 100.

Indicated treatment: oral pan-JAK inhibitor, 5-10 mg twice daily. Both peripheral blood and punch biopsies of lesional scalp skin were obtained from patients who had alopecia areata. The CDR3 sequence is 13 residues long. Trimming stripped 3 bases from V and 1 base from J, with 9 bases between. Germline V CDR1 and CDR2: GTSNPN, SVGIG (reference sequence). This TCR derives from a human donor with alopecia areata. This chain joins TRBV30 and TRBJ1-1, with D hard to call. This specimen was CD4+ T cells sorted from blood, taken at week 4, from a patient treated with tofacitinib. The CDR3 spells CAWRSGRNTEAFF. For the CDR3, the DNA is TGTGCCTGGAGGTCAGGCAGGAACACTGAAGCTTTCTTT.